One sample yielded the 3 T cell receptor beta chains listed below, sequenced in a study of T cells after yellow fever vaccination. TCRdb itself ran the 5' RACE reads through MiXCR, one entry per CDR3 protein. The data contain 300,000 to 350,000 distinct CDR3 sequences, approximately 4% of them singletons. The material was PBMCs, obtained 15 days after the yellow fever booster vaccination. These receptors originate from a man aged 18 to 30 who received the YFV17D yellow fever vaccine.

This chain uses TRBV3-1 with TRBJ1-2; D is undetermined. CDR3 length: 15 amino acids. CDR1 is LGHDT, CDR2 YNNKEL, per germline (reference sequence). V lost 5 bases and J 6 bases, leaving 19 bases between the germline ends. CDR3 sequence: CASSYRRARENGYTF. Written as DNA, the CDR3 is TGTGCCAGCAGCTATCGGCGGGCTCGGGAAAATGGCTACACCTTC.

There are a few counts of this clonotype. The V and J genes are TRBV28 and TRBJ2-3; 9 bases are shared with TRBD1. J was trimmed by 0 bases and V by 8 bases; bases with no gene match: 6. Germline CDR1 is MDHEN and CDR2 is SYDVKM. The CDR3 extends over 15 amino acids. CDR3 bases: TGTGCCAGCGGCACAGGGGGCTTGAGCACAGATACGCAGTATTTT. This translates into CASGTGGLSTDTQYF.

DNA for the CDR3: TGCGCCAGCAGCTTGGATGGCGCTTCATCGCGGTTCCAGTACTTC. It specifies CASSLDGASSRFQYF. This sequence joins TRBV5-1 and TRBJ2-5; D is uncertain. This CDR3 comprises 15 residues. Germline-derived CDR1 and CDR2 are SGHRS and YFSETQ. V was clipped by 0 bases and J by 10 bases, with 19 bases between them.